This passage covers 27 T cell receptor beta chains from one sample sequenced in a study of blood T cell repertoires in COVID-19. Measured with immunoSEQ multiplex PCR; TCRdb has only the in-frame clones, and not every one. The sample holds roughly 120,000 clones, 85% to 90% seen once. Sequencing was performed on peripheral blood. These receptors were obtained from a woman aged 50 to 60 with acute or convalescent COVID-19.

The DNA for the CDR3 is TGTGCCAGCAGCGCCCAGGGCGGCGGCTACGAGCAGTACTTC. Protein product: CASSAQGGGYEQYF. V and J are TRBV7-2 and TRBJ2-7; perhaps TRBD1 as D (5 bases). V lost 5 bases and J 3 bases, leaving 14 bases between the germline ends. This CDR3 comprises 14 residues. Germline V CDR1 and CDR2: SGHTA, FQGNSA.

The chain couples TRBV4-2 to TRBJ1-4; TRBD1 matches 7 bases. CDR3 length: 15 residues. J lost 5 bases, V lost 6 bases, and 9 bases had no gene match. Germline CDR1 reads LGHNA; CDR2 reads YNFKEQ. The CDR3: CASRISGQSNEKLFF. CDR3 DNA sequence: TGTGCCAGCAGAATTTCGGGACAGTCCAATGAAAAACTGTTTTTT.

This clone came up once. The J gene is TRBJ2-1, the V gene TRBV2, with 7 bases matching TRBD2. V shed 6 bases and J 3 bases; nucleotides not matched to a gene: 8. The CDR3 has 15 amino acids. CDR1 SNHLY and CDR2 FYNNEI come from the germline V gene. CDR3 protein: CASREERGRYNEQFF. The CDR3, as DNA: TGTGCCAGCAGGGAGGAGCGGGGACGCTACAATGAGCAGTTCTTC.

The J gene is TRBJ1-1, the V gene TRBV18; D call uncertain. CDR1 KGHSH and CDR2 LQKENI come from the germline V gene. The ends were cut back, 2 bases at V and 1 base at J, with 8 bases in the middle. The length of the CDR3 is 14 residues. The DNA of the CDR3 is TGTGCCAGCTCACCAGTGACACGGAACACTGAAGCTTTCTTT. This gives the protein CASSPVTRNTEAFF.

This clone was found a few times. This chain connects TRBV28 to TRBJ1-1; D ambiguous. CDR1 and CDR2 (germline): MDHEN, SYDVKM. This CDR3 is 11 amino acids long. Trimming pared 2 bases from V and 11 bases from J, leaving 9 bases between. The CDR3 spells CASSLMRVAFF. The CDR3 coding sequence is TGTGCCAGCAGTTTAATGAGGGTGGCTTTCTTT.

V usage is TRBV19 and J usage is TRBJ1-1; D gene ambiguous. Per germline, CDR1 LNHDA and CDR2 SQIVND (reference sequence). CDR3 length: 13 amino acids. Trimming took 3 bases from V and 3 from J, leaving 8 bases between them. The CDR3 DNA reads TGTGCCAGTAGTATTATGGTAGACACTGAAGCTTTCTTT. It yields the protein CASSIMVDTEAFF.

The V call is TRBV6-1, the J call TRBJ2-7; 11 nucleotides line up with TRBD2. CDR1 and CDR2 (germline): MNHNS, SASEGT. This CDR3 has 13 amino acids. Trimming removed 2 bases from V and 10 bases from J; junction bases left unmatched: 4. For the CDR3, the DNA is TGTGCCAGCAGTGAATTAGCGGGAGGGGAACAGTACTTC. Amino acids: CASSELAGGEQYF.

This clone is a singleton in its sample. The rearrangement joins TRBV19 to TRBJ1-1, with D tentatively TRBD1 (6 bases). The CDR3 is 17 residues long. Germline V CDR1 and CDR2: LNHDA, SQIVND (reference sequence). V lost 0 bases and J 2 bases, leaving 16 bases between the germline ends. CDR3 DNA sequence: TGTGCCAGTAGTATAGATGCAATTGTACAGGGAAACACTGAAGCTTTCTTT. This encodes CASSIDAIVQGNTEAFF. The whole variable domain, remainder taken from reference TRBV19 and TRBJ1-1, is DGGITQSPKYLFRKEGQNVTLSCEQNLNHDAMYWYRQDPGQGLRLIYYSQIVNDFQKGDIAEGYSVSREKKESFPLTVTSAQKNPTAFYLCASSIDAIVQGNTEAFFGQGTRLTVV.

This chain links TRBV12-3 or TRBV12-4 with TRBJ1-5; D perhaps matches TRBD1 (5 bases). The CDR3 is 12 residues long. Deletions cut 2 bases from V and 9 bases from J, with 8 bases between. The CDR3 coding sequence is TGTGCCAGCAGTTTATTGCAGGGGCCCCAGCATTTT. Its protein product is CASSLLQGPQHF.

The V gene is TRBV2, the J gene TRBJ2-3; the match to TRBD2 covers 12 bases. The CDR3 consists of 14 residues. Germline assignment: CDR1 SNHLY and CDR2 FYNNEI. Unmatched junction bases numbered 7, after V lost 3 bases and J lost 12 bases. CDR3 nucleotide sequence: TGTGCCAGCAGTGATCTGACTAGCGGGGGACGCCAGTATTTT. It is translated as CASSDLTSGGRQYF.

The chain carries TRBV14 and TRBJ2-7; 9 bases agree with TRBD2. V lost 4 bases, J lost 2 bases, and 12 bases stayed unmatched. Germline CDR1 SGHDN, CDR2 FVKESK. The CDR3 totals 17 residues. The CDR3, as DNA: TGTGCCAGCAGCCTCCGCCCCCTAGCGGGACCCGCCTACGAGCAGTACTTC. This codes for CASSLRPLAGPAYEQYF. Variable domain in full (rest from reference TRBV14 and TRBJ2-7): EAGVTQFPSHSVIEKGQTVTLRCDPISGHDNLYWYRRVMGKEIKFLLHFVKESKQDESGMPNNRFLAERTGGTYSTLKVQPAELEDSGVYFCASSLRPLAGPAYEQYFGPGTRLTVT.

The chain carries TRBV28 and TRBJ2-2; maybe TRBD1 (5 bases). Trimming pared 4 bases from V and 1 base from J, leaving 7 bases between. Germline V gene lookup returns CDR1 MDHEN and CDR2 SYDVKM. The CDR3 sequence is 14 residues long. The CDR3 reads CASSSGQNTGELFF. The CDR3 DNA is TGTGCCAGCAGTTCTGGACAGAACACCGGGGAGCTGTTTTTT.

The rearrangement links TRBV5-4 to TRBJ2-1; 9 bases align to TRBD2. Trimming cost V 4 bases and J 15 bases; bases outside gene matches: 8. The CDR3 has 12 residues. Per germline, CDR1 SGHNT and CDR2 YYREEE (reference sequence). The CDR3 DNA is TGTGCCAGCAGCGGGGATAGCGGGAGTATGTTCTTC. Its translation: CASSGDSGSMFF.

This rearrangement joins TRBV10-2 to TRBJ1-1; TRBD1 agrees at 9 bases. This CDR3 has 11 residues. Germline CDR1 WSHSY, CDR2 SAAADI. The trim removed 6 bases at V and 8 bases at J, leaving 1 base unmatched. CDR3 loop: CASRGTGEAFF. DNA of the CDR3: TGCGCCAGCAGAGGGACAGGGGAAGCTTTCTTT.

In this sample, this clone turned up a few times. The chain combines TRBV5-1 with TRBJ2-1, with TRBD1 identical over 7 bases. The V gene's germline CDR1 is SGHRS and CDR2 YFSETQ. Trimming at V came to 4 bases and at J to 8 bases, leaving 9 bases not matched to a gene. The CDR3 spans 14 residues. CDR3 amino acids: CASSLERGHDEQFF. CDR3 nucleotide sequence: TGCGCCAGCAGCCTGGAGAGGGGGCACGATGAGCAGTTCTTC.

This chain links TRBV7-9 with TRBJ2-3; possible D gene TRBD2, 5 bases. Trimming took off 1 base at V and 10 bases at J, with 12 bases between the two ends. The CDR3 has 13 amino acids. Germline V gene sequence: CDR1 SEHNR, CDR2 FQNEAQ (reference sequence). CDR3 coding DNA: TGTGCCAGCAGCTTAGAGGGAGTAAAGCCGCAGTATTTT. This encodes CASSLEGVKPQYF.

As to this clone: The junction departs from the called germline gene at one end, perhaps through a read error. CDR3 residues: CASNEGGRDEQFF. CDR3 in DNA: TGCGCCAGCAATGAGGGAGGGCGGGATGAGCAGTTCTTC. The rearrangement joins TRBV10-1 to TRBJ2-1; 7 bases map to TRBD2. CDR1 is WNHNN and CDR2 is SYGVQD in the germline V gene (reference sequence). The CDR3 sequence is 13 residues long.

The chain uses TRBV28 and TRBJ2-3, with 8 positions matching TRBD2. Germline-derived CDR1 and CDR2 are MDHEN and SYDVKM. The CDR3 covers 16 residues. V dropped 2 bases and J dropped 4; count of bases not matched to a gene: 8. In nucleotides, the CDR3 is TGTGCCAGCAGTTTAGGCGGCGGGAGGCGGGCAGATACGCAGTATTTT. As protein: CASSLGGGRRADTQYF.

V is TRBV6-6 and J is TRBJ2-2, with a weak D call TRBD2 (5 bases). Trimming left V 0 bases short and J 4 bases short, with 9 bases between. The CDR3 totals 15 residues. Per germline, CDR1 MNHNY and CDR2 SVGAGI (reference sequence). The CDR3 coding sequence is TGTGCCAGCAGTTACTCGTCCGGGGTCACCGGGGAGCTGTTTTTT. The encoded protein is CASSYSSGVTGELFF.

The V call is TRBV10-3, the J call TRBJ2-3; no firm D call. The CDR3 is 13 amino acids. Germline V lookup: CDR1 ENHRY, CDR2 SYGVKD. V shed 3 bases and J shed 0 bases, with 4 bases lying between them. In DNA form, the CDR3 reads TGTGCCATCAGTGACAGAAGCACAGATACGCAGTATTTT. Amino acid sequence: CAISDRSTDTQYF.

The chain carries TRBV7-9 and TRBJ1-1; TRBD1 aligns across 7 bases. Germline V gene data show CDR1 as SEHNR and CDR2 as FQNEAQ (reference sequence). Losses at the gene ends were 0 bases for V and 6 bases for J; bases not matched to a gene: 7. The CDR3 consists of 15 residues. CDR3: CASSLAQGVSAEAFF. The CDR3 DNA is TGTGCCAGCAGCTTAGCGCAGGGGGTTAGCGCTGAAGCTTTCTTT. Full variable domain (missing parts from reference TRBV7-9 and TRBJ1-1): DTGVSQNPRHKITKRGQNVTFRCDPISEHNRLYWYRQTLGQGPEFLTYFQNEAQLEKSRLLSDRFSAERPKGSFSTLEIQRTEQGDSAMYLCASSLAQGVSAEAFFGQGTRLTVV.

This chain connects TRBV5-1 to TRBJ2-7, with 8 bases that match TRBD2. The CDR3 totals 16 residues. Germline lookup yields CDR1 SGHRS and CDR2 YFSETQ. Germline trimming cut 4 bases from V and 2 bases from J; bases unmatched to any gene: 11. DNA of the CDR3: TGCGCCAGCAGCCCCCGAGGTAGCGGGGCCCCCTACGAGCAGTACTTC. Protein: CASSPRGSGAPYEQYF. The full variable domain, with the rest looked up from reference TRBV5-1 and TRBJ2-7, is KAGVTQTPRYLIKTRGQQVTLSCSPISGHRSVSWYQQTPGQGLQFLFEYFSETQRNKGNFPGRFSGRQFSNSRSEMNVSTLELGDSALYLCASSPRGSGAPYEQYFGPGTRLTVT.

V is TRBV28 and J is TRBJ2-3, with TRBD2 as a possible D gene (6 bases). Germline V gene lookup returns CDR1 MDHEN and CDR2 SYDVKM. The CDR3 length is 17 residues. V gave up 1 base and J gave up 0 bases, with 14 bases separating them. CDR3 loop: CASSLSLGGGSTDTQYF. The CDR3 nucleotides read TGTGCCAGCAGTTTATCCCTGGGGGGAGGAAGCACAGATACGCAGTATTTT. The full variable domain, completed using reference TRBV28 and TRBJ2-3, is DVKVTQSSRYLVKRTGEKVFLECVQDMDHENMFWYRQDPGLGLRLIYFSYDVKMKEKGDIPEGYSVSREKKERFSLILESASTNQTSMYLCASSLSLGGGSTDTQYFGPGTRLTVL.

J is TRBJ2-3 and V is TRBV7-9, with TRBD2 matching over 12 bases. Trimming cost V 4 bases and J 3 bases; bases outside gene matches: 8. The CDR3 extends over 17 amino acids. Germline-derived CDR1 and CDR2 are SEHNR and FQNEAQ (reference sequence). The CDR3 region is CASSWDRTSGETDTQYF. DNA of the CDR3: TGTGCCAGCAGCTGGGATCGGACTAGCGGGGAGACAGATACGCAGTATTTT.

V usage is TRBV11-2 and J usage is TRBJ2-3; 9 nucleotides agree with TRBD2. CDR1 and CDR2 (germline): SGHAT, FQNNGV. CDR3 length equals 14 residues. Trimming at V came to 2 bases and at J to 7 bases, leaving 4 bases not matched to a gene. CDR3: CASSLRLAVNTQYF. The CDR3, as DNA: TGTGCCAGCAGCTTAAGACTAGCGGTAAATACGCAGTATTTT. Based on the CDR3 plus reference TRBV11-2 and TRBJ2-3, the full variable domain is EAGVAQSPRYKIIEKRQSVAFWCNPISGHATLYWYQQILGQGPKLLIQFQNNGVVDDSQLPKDRFSAERLKGVDSTLKIQPAKLEDSAVYLCASSLRLAVNTQYFGPGTRLTVL.

The V gene is TRBV6-1, the J gene TRBJ2-3; D remains ambiguous. Germline lookup yields CDR1 MNHNS and CDR2 SASEGT. Trimming left V 3 bases short and J 0 bases short, with 10 bases between. The CDR3 sequence is 15 residues long. CDR3 DNA: TGTGCCAGCAGTGAGCACGGCGGTAGCACAGATACGCAGTATTTT. Translated, it gives CASSEHGGSTDTQYF.

This sequence joins TRBV6-5 and TRBJ2-1, with TRBD2 matching 7 bases. The CDR3 has 12 amino acids. CDR1 is MNHEY and CDR2 is SVGAGI in the germline V gene. V was pared by 7 bases and J by 6 bases, with 3 bases of the junction left unmatched. In nucleotides, the CDR3 is TGTGCCAGCACTTGGGGGGGCAATGAGCAGTTCTTC. This encodes CASTWGGNEQFF.